The clone carrying this TCR beta chain was detected a few times. Its antigen is not known. The sample belongs to a study of identical twins. General study findings and limits: Twins shared beta out-of-frame sequences in excess, but this excess was weaker. Out-of-frame alpha sequences common to twins were enriched for low generation probability.

A universal primer binding site was introduced by template switching. The final cDNA contained unique molecular identifiers. TCRdb reprocessed the 5' RACE reads via MiXCR and lists one record per CDR3 protein. The table lists some 600,000 distinct CDR3 sequences, just over 7% of them singletons. This CDR3 contains 13 residues. Per the germline V gene, CDR1 is DFQATT and CDR2 is SNEGSKA (reference sequence). Trimming removed 5 bases at V and 8 bases at J, with 18 bases between. Separately, the same data were catalogued under a study of yellow fever vaccine responses in identical twins.

Sequencing was carried out using PBMCs. The genes are TRBV20-1 and TRBJ1-2; D gene uncertain. This clonotype was obtained from a woman younger than 30 in good health. The CDR3 DNA follows: TGCAGTGCTTCGCGGGCCAACGAGAGAGGCTACACCTTC. Amino acids: CSASRANERGYTF.